A single sample is the source of the 20 T cell receptor beta chains below, sequenced in a study of T cell clones after liver transplantation. Clones were read by immunoSEQ multiplex PCR, and TCRdb kept only the in-frame ones, dropping some. The sample records some 110,000 clones, approximately 90% being singletons. The specimen was CD4+ T cells from blood, collected 12 months after liver transplant. All receptors come from a human patient who received a liver transplant. Some T cells may have originated in the graft donor.

The chain carries TRBV19 and TRBJ1-1; tentative D call: TRBD1 (5 bases). In germline, CDR1 is LNHDA, CDR2 SQIVND (reference sequence). V lost 3 bases and J 4 bases, leaving 12 bases between the germline ends. The CDR3 loop spans 14 amino acids. The DNA for the CDR3 is TGTGCCAGTAGTATGTGGGGGGGTACCACTGAAGCTTTCTTT. Its translation: CASSMWGGTTEAFF.

The rearrangement uses TRBV5-1 and TRBJ2-7; TRBD2 might be the D (5 bases). From germline, CDR1 is SGHRS and CDR2 YFSETQ. The CDR3 is 14 residues long. Deletions cut 5 bases from V and 7 bases from J, with 19 bases between. CDR3: CASRADTASGEQYF. Written as DNA, the CDR3 is TGCGCCAGCAGGGCTGACACAGCCTCGGGGGAGCAGTACTTC.

V and J are TRBV5-1 and TRBJ2-5; 7 positions agree with TRBD1. The ends lost 4 bases at V and 2 bases at J; junction bases unmatched: 5. Germline V gives CDR1 SGHRS, CDR2 YFSETQ. CDR3 size: 14 residues. CDR3 sequence reads: CASSQSDRQETQYF. In nucleotides, the CDR3 is TGCGCCAGCAGCCAATCGGACAGGCAAGAGACCCAGTACTTC.

This clone was observed a handful of times. CDR3 amino acids: CAITSGRVNEQFF. CDR3 coding DNA: TGTGCCATCACTAGCGGGAGGGTGAATGAGCAGTTCTTC. This chain joins TRBV2 and TRBJ2-1, with TRBD2 matching 13 bases. Trimming removed 10 bases from V and 7 bases from J; junction bases left unmatched: 4. This CDR3 has 13 amino acids. Per germline, CDR1 SNHLY and CDR2 FYNNEI.

J is TRBJ2-2 and V is TRBV30, with 7 positions matching TRBD2. CDR1 is GTSNPN, CDR2 SVGIG, per germline (reference sequence). The junction had 8 bases not matched to a gene; V was cut back by 4 bases and J by 6 bases. The length of the CDR3 is 14 residues. The CDR3 DNA is TGTGCCTGGATGGGTGGGAGGGGAGCCGGGGAGCTGTTTTTT. Amino acid sequence: CAWMGGRGAGELFF. The variable domain in full, with the rest retrieved from reference TRBV30 and TRBJ2-2, is SQTIHQWPATLVQPVGSPLSLECTVEGTSNPNLYWYRQAAGRGLQLLFYSVGIGQISSEVPQNLSASRPQDRQFILSSKKLLLSDSGFYLCAWMGGRGAGELFFGEGSRLTVL.

The gene calls are TRBV11-2 and TRBJ1-2; TRBD1 matches 7 bases. Losses at the gene ends were 1 base for V and 7 bases for J; bases not matched to a gene: 3. CDR1 and CDR2 from the germline V gene are SGHAT and FQNNGV. The CDR3 covers 13 residues. CDR3 protein: CASSLGQGLGYTF. The CDR3 nucleotides read TGTGCCAGCAGCTTAGGACAGGGACTTGGCTACACCTTC.

The J gene is TRBJ1-3, the V gene TRBV15; D might be TRBD1 (5 bases). V gave up 5 bases and J gave up 4 bases, with 9 bases separating them. Germline V gives CDR1 LNHNV, CDR2 YYDKDF (reference sequence). The CDR3 contains 13 residues. CDR3 bases: TGTGCCACCAGCGTGGGGCCGGGAAACACCATATATTTT. This gives the protein CATSVGPGNTIYF.

This sequence joins TRBV19 and TRBJ1-1; D perhaps matches TRBD1 (5 bases). This CDR3 has 16 amino acids. V was shortened by 2 bases and J by 0 bases, with 13 bases between the two germline ends. Germline CDR1 is LNHDA and CDR2 is SQIVND (reference sequence). CDR3 protein: CASSIMGEALNTEAFF. The CDR3 region has the DNA TGTGCCAGTAGTATAATGGGGGAGGCTTTGAACACTGAAGCTTTCTTT.

The chain is built from TRBV5-8 and TRBJ2-6; D is unresolved. Germline lookup yields CDR1 SGHTS and CDR2 YDEGEE. V shed 2 bases and J shed 0 bases, with 9 bases lying between them. CDR3 size: 16 residues. Here the CDR3 DNA reads TGTGCCAGCAGCTTTCATAGCAACTCTGGGGCCAACGTCCTGACTTTC. Its translation: CASSFHSNSGANVLTF. Full variable domain (outside the CDR3, taken from reference TRBV5-8 and TRBJ2-6): EAGVTQSPTHLIKTRGQQATLRCSPISGHTSVYWYQQALGLGLQFLLWYDEGEERNRGNFPPRFSGRQFPNYSSELNVNALELEDSALYLCASSFHSNSGANVLTFGAGSRLTVL.

The V call is TRBV7-8, the J call TRBJ1-5; maybe TRBD1 (6 bases). The germline V gene encodes CDR1 SGHVS and CDR2 FQNEAQ. The CDR3 contains 15 residues. V lost 1 base and J 5 bases, leaving 12 bases between the germline ends. Here the CDR3 DNA reads TGTGCCAGCAGCTTAGAAGGGGCAGGGGATCAGCCCCAGCATTTT. It translates to CASSLEGAGDQPQHF.

This clone was seen a few times. CDR3 region: CASSRQVGDTQYF. The CDR3 nucleotides are TGTGCCAGCAGCCGACAGGTTGGGGATACGCAGTATTTT. The chain couples TRBV2 to TRBJ2-3; D may be TRBD1 (6 bases). Germline assignment: CDR1 SNHLY and CDR2 FYNNEI. This CDR3 comprises 13 residues. Trimming pared 6 bases from V and 6 bases from J, leaving 13 bases between.

V usage is TRBV30 and J usage is TRBJ1-1; TRBD1 might be the D (5 bases). The length of the CDR3 is 12 residues. Trimming removed 4 bases from V and 2 bases from J, with 8 bases in between. Germline-derived CDR1 and CDR2 are GTSNPN and SVGIG (reference sequence). CDR3 in amino acids: CAWKRGNTEAFF. CDR3 sequence (DNA): TGTGCCTGGAAGAGGGGTAACACTGAAGCTTTCTTT.

The J gene is TRBJ1-3, the V gene TRBV6-1; no clear D. V was trimmed by 4 bases and J by 0 bases, leaving 7 bases between them. The CDR3 length is 14 residues. CDR1 is MNHNS and CDR2 is SASEGT in the germline V gene. CDR3 residues: CASSGLVSGNTIYF. CDR3 DNA sequence: TGTGCCAGCAGTGGGCTGGTCTCTGGAAACACCATATATTTT.

The rearrangement joins TRBV7-6 to TRBJ2-3; TRBD2 matches at 7 bases. CDR3 length equals 16 residues. From germline, CDR1 is SGHVS and CDR2 FNYEAQ. Unmatched junction bases numbered 3, after V lost 0 bases and J lost 0 bases. In DNA, the CDR3 is TGTGCCAGCAGCTTAGCTAGCGGGTCTAGCACAGATACGCAGTATTTT. This sequence encodes CASSLASGSSTDTQYF. Supplemented by reference TRBV7-6 and TRBJ2-3, the full variable domain reads GAGVSQSPRYKVTKRGQDVALRCDPISGHVSLYWYRQALGQGPEFLTYFNYEAQQDKSGLPNDRFSAERPEGSISTLTIQRTEQRDSAMYRCASSLASGSSTDTQYFGPGTRLTVL.

This clone was found once. This chain links TRBV4-1 with TRBJ2-5; D gene ambiguous. V gave up 0 bases and J gave up 7 bases, with 12 bases separating them. CDR3 size: 14 residues. Germline V CDR1 and CDR2: MGHRA, YSYEKL. The DNA for the CDR3 is TGCGCCAGCAGCCAAGAGGGAAGCGCTGGGACCCAGTACTTC. Translated, it gives CASSQEGSAGTQYF.

The V gene is TRBV19, the J gene TRBJ1-1; D remains unclear. V lost 5 bases to trimming and J lost 0 bases, with 13 bases between them. The CDR3 extends over 15 amino acids. Germline V gene data show CDR1 as LNHDA and CDR2 as SQIVND (reference sequence). In DNA, the CDR3 is TGTGCCAGTAGTGTATTAGGACGGATGAACACTGAAGCTTTCTTT. This translates into CASSVLGRMNTEAFF.

The chain is built from TRBV18 and TRBJ1-4; TRBD1 matches at 9 bases. Germline V lookup: CDR1 KGHSH, CDR2 LQKENI. The CDR3 consists of 15 residues. V lost 4 bases, J lost 8 bases, and 8 bases stayed unmatched. CDR3 sequence (DNA): TGTGCCAGCTCACTGGACAGGGGCCGGGGCGAAAAACTGTTTTTT. Residues: CASSLDRGRGEKLFF.

The V and J genes are TRBV11-2 and TRBJ2-5; D possibly corresponds to TRBD1 (5 bases). This CDR3 has 15 residues. Germline V gives CDR1 SGHAT, CDR2 FQNNGV. V was clipped by 0 bases and J by 5 bases, with 13 bases between them. Here the CDR3 DNA reads TGTGCCAGCAGCTTAGATACCCAGGGATCGGAGACCCAGTACTTC. Translating it yields CASSLDTQGSETQYF.

V usage is TRBV25-1 and J usage is TRBJ2-1; the match to TRBD2 covers 9 bases. The CDR3 totals 15 residues. Trimming took 3 bases from V and 9 from J; bases not matched to a gene: 9. The germline V gene encodes CDR1 MGHDK and CDR2 SYGVNS. The CDR3 bases are TGTGCCAGCAGTGAGCCAGCGCTAGCGGGATCTGAGCAGTTCTTC. As protein: CASSEPALAGSEQFF.

The rearrangement uses TRBV7-9 and TRBJ1-1; 7 bases fit TRBD1. Losses at the gene ends were 1 base for V and 11 bases for J; bases not matched to a gene: 7. The CDR3 spans 13 residues. Germline V CDR1 and CDR2: SEHNR, FQNEAQ (reference sequence). CDR3 loop: CASSLGPGQVAFF. The CDR3 DNA reads TGTGCCAGCAGCTTAGGCCCAGGACAGGTGGCTTTCTTT.